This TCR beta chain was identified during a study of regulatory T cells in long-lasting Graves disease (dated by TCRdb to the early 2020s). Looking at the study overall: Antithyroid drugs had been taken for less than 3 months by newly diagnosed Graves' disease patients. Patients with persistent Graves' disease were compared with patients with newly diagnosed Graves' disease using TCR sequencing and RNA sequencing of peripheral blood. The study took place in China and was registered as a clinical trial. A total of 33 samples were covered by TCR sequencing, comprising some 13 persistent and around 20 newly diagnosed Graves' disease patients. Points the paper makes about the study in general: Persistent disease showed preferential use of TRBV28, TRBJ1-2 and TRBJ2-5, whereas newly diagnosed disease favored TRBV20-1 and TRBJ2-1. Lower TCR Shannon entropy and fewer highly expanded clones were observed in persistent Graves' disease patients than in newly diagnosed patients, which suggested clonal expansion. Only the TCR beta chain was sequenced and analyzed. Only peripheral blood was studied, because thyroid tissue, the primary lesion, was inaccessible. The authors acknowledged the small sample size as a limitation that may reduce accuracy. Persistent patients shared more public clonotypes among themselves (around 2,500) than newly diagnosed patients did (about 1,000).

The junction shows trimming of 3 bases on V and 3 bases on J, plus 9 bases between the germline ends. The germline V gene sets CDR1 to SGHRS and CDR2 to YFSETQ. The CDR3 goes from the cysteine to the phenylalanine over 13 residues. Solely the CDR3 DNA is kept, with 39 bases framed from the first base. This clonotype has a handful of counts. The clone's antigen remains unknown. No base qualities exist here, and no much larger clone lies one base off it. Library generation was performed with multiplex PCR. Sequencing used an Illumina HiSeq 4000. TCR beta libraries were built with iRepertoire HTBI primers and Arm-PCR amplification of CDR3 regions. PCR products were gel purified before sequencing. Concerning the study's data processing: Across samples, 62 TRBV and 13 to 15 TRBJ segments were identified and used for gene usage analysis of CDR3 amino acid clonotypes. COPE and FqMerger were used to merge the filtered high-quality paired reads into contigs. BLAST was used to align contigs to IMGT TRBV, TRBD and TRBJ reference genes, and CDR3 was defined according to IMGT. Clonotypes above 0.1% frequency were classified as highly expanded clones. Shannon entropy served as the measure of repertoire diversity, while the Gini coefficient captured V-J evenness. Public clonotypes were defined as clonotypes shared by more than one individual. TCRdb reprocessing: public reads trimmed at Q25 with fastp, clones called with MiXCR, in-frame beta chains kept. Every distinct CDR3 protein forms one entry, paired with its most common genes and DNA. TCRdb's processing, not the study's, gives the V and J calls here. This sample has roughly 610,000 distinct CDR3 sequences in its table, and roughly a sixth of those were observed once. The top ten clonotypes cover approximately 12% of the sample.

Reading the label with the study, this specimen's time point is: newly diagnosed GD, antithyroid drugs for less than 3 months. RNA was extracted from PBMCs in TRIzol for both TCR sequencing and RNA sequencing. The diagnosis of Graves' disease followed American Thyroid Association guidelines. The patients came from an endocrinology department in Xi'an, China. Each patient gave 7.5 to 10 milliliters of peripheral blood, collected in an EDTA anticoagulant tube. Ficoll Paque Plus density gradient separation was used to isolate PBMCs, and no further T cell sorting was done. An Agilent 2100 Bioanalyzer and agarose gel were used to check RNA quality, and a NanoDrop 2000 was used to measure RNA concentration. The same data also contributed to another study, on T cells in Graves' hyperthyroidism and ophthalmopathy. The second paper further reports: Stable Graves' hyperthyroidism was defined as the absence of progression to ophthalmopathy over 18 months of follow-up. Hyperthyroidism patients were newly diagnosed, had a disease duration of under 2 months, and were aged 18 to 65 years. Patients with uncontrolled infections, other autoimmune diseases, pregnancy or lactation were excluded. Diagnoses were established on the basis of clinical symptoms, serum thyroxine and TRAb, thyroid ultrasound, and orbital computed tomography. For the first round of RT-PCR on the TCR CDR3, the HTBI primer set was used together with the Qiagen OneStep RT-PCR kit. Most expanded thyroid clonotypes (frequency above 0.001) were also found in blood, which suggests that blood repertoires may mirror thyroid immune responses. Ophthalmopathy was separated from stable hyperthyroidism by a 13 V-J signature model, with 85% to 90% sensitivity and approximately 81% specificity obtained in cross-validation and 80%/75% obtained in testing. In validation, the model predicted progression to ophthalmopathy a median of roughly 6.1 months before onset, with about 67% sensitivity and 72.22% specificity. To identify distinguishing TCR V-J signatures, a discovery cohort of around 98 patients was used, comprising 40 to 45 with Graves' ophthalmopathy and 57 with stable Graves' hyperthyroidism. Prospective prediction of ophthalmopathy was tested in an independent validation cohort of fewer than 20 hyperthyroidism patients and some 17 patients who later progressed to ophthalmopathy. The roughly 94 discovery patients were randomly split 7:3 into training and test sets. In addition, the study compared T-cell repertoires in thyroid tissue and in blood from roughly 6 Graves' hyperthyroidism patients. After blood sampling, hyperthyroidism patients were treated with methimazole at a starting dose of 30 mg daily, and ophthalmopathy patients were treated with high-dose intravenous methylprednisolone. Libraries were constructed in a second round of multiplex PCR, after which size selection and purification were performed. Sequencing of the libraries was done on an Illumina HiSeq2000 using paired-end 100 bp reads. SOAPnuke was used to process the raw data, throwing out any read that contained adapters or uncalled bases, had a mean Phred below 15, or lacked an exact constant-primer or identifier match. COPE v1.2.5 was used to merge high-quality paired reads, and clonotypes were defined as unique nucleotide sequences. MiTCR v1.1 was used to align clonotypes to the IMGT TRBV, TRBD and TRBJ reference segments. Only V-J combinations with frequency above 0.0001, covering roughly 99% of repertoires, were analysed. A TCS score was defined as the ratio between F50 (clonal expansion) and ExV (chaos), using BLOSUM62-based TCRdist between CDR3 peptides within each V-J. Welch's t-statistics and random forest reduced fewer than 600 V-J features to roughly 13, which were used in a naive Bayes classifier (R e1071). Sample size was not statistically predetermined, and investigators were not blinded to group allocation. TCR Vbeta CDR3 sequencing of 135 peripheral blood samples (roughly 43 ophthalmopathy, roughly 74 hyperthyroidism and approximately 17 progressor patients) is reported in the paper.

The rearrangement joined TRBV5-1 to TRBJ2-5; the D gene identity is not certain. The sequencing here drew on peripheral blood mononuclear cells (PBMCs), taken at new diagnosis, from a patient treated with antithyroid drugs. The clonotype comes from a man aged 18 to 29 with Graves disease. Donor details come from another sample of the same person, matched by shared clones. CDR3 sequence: CASSSASKETQYF. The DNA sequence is TGCGCCAGCAGCTCTGCGTCAAAAGAGACCCAGTACTTC.